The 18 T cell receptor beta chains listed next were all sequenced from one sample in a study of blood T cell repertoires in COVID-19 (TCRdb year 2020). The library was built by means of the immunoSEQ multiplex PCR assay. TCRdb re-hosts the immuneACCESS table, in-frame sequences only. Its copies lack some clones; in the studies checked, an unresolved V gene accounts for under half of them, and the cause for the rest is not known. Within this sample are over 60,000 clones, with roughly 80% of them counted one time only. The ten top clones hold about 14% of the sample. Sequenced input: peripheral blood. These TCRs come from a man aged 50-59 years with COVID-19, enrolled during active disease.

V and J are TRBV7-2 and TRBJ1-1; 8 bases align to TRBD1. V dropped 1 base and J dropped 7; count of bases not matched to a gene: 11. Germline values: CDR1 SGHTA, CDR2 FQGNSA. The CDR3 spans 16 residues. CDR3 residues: CASSLDQRSRGREAFF. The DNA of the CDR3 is TGTGCCAGCAGCTTAGATCAGAGAAGCAGGGGGCGTGAAGCTTTCTTT.

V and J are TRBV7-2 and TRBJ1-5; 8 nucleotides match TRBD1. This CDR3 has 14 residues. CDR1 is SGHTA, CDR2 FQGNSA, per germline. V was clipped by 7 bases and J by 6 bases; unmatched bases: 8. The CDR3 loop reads CASTPRTGSQPQHF. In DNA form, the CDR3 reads TGTGCCAGCACCCCACGGACAGGGTCTCAGCCCCAGCATTTT.

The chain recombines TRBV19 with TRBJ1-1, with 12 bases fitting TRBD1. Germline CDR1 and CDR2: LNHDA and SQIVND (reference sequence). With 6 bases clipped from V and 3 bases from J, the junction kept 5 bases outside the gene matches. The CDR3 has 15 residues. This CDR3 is CASRNRDRGHTEAFF. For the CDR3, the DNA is TGTGCCAGTAGGAACCGGGACAGGGGGCACACTGAAGCTTTCTTT. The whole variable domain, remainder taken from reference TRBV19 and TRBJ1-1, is DGGITQSPKYLFRKEGQNVTLSCEQNLNHDAMYWYRQDPGQGLRLIYYSQIVNDFQKGDIAEGYSVSREKKESFPLTVTSAQKNPTAFYLCASRNRDRGHTEAFFGQGTRLTVV.

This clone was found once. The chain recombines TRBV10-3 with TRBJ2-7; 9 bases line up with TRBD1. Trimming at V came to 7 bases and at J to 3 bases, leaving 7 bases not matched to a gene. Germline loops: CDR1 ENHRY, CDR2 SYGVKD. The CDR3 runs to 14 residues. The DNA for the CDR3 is TGTGCCATCAATTCCGGGACAGGGCTCTACGAGCAGTACTTC. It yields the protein CAINSGTGLYEQYF.

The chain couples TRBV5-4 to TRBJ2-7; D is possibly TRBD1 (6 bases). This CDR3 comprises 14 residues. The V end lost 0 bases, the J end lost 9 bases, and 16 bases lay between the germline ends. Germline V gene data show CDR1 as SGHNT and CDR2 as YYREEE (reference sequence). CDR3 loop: CASSLEGRGSVQYF. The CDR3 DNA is TGTGCCAGCAGCTTGGAGGGCAGGGGTTCGGTGCAGTACTTC.

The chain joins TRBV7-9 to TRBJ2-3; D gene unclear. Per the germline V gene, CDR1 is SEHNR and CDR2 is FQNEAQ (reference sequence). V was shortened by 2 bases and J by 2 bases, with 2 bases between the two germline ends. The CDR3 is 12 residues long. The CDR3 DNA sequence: TGTGCCAGCAGCTTACACACAGATACGCAGTATTTT. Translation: CASSLHTDTQYF.

The CDR3: CATSGGTSNYNEQFF. CDR3 coding DNA: TGTGCCACCAGCGGAGGGACCTCGAACTACAATGAGCAGTTCTTC. V and J are TRBV24-1 and TRBJ2-1, with a weak D call TRBD2 (6 bases). V dropped 7 bases and J dropped 3 bases, with 15 bases sitting between them. CDR1 KGHDR and CDR2 SFDVKD come from the germline V gene. The CDR3 is made up of 15 amino acids.

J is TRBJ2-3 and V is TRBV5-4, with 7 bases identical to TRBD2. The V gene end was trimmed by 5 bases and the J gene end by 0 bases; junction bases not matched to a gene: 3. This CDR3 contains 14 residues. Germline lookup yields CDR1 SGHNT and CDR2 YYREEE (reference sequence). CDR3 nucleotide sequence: TGTGCCAGCAGGACTAGCCCAAGCACAGATACGCAGTATTTT. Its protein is CASRTSPSTDTQYF.

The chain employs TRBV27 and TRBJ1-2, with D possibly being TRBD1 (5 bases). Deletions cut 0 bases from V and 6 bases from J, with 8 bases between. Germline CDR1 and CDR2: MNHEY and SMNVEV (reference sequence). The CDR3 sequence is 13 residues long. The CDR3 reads CASSLSGAHGYTF. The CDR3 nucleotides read TGTGCCAGCAGTTTATCAGGGGCTCATGGCTACACCTTC.

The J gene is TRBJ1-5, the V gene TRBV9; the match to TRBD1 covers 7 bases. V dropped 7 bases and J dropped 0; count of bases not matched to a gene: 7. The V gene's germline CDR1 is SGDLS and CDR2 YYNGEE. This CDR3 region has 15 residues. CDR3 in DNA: TGTGCCAGCGGTAGTGGGACAGATAGCAATCAGCCCCAGCATTTT. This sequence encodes CASGSGTDSNQPQHF. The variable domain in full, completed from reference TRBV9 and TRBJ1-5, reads DSGVTQTPKHLITATGQRVTLRCSPRSGDLSVYWYQQSLDQGLQFLIQYYNGEERAKGNILERFSAQQFPDLHSELNLSSLELGDSALYFCASGSGTDSNQPQHFGDGTRLSIL.

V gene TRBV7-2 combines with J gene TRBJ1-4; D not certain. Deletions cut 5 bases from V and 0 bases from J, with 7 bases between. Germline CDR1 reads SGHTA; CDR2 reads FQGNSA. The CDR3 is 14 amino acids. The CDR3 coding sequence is TGTGCCAGCAGCGCCACAGCAACTAATGAAAAACTGTTTTTT. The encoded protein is CASSATATNEKLFF.

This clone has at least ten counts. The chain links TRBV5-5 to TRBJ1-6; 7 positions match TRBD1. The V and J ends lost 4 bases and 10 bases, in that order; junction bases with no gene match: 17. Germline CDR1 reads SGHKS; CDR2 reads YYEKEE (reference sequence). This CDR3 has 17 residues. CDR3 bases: TGTGCCAGCAGCCATATACGACACAGGGGCGCTTGGTCACCCCTCCACTTT. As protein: CASSHIRHRGAWSPLHF.

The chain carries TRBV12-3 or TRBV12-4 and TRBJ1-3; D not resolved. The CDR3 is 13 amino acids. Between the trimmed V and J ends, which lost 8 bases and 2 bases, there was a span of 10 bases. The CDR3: CASRRVAGNTIYF. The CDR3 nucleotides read TGTGCCAGCCGCCGGGTCGCTGGAAACACCATATATTTT.

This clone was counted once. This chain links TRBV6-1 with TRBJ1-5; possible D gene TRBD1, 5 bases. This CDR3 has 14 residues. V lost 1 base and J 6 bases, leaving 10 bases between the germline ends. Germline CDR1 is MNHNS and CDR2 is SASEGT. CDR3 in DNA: TGTGCCAGCAGTGAAGGCAGGGCCCGTCAGCCCCAGCATTTT. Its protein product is CASSEGRARQPQHF.

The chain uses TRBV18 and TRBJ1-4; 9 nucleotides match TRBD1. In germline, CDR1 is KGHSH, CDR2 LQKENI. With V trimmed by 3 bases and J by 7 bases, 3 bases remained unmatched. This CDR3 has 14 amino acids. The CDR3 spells CASSPRDRAEKLFF. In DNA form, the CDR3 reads TGTGCCAGCTCACCCCGGGACAGGGCTGAAAAACTGTTTTTT.

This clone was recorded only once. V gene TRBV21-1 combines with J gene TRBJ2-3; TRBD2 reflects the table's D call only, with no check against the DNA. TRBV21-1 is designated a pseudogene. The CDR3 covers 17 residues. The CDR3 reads CASSGTRLAGDTDTQYF. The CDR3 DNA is TGTGCCAGCAGCGGAACCCGACTAGCGGGGGATACAGATACGCAGTATTTT.

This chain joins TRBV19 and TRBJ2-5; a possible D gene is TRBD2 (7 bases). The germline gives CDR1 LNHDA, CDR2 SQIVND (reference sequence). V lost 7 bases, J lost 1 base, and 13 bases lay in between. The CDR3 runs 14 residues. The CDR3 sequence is CASMAGASQETQYF. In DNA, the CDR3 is TGTGCCAGTATGGCGGGGGCAAGCCAAGAGACCCAGTACTTC.

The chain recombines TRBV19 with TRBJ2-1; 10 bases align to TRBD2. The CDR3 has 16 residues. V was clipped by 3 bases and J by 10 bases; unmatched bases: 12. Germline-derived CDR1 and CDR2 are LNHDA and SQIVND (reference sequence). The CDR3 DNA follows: TGTGCCAGTAGTATTGGAGGCCTAGCGGGGGCCGGGGAGCAGTTCTTC. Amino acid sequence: CASSIGGLAGAGEQFF. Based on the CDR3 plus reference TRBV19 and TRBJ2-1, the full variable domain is DGGITQSPKYLFRKEGQNVTLSCEQNLNHDAMYWYRQDPGQGLRLIYYSQIVNDFQKGDIAEGYSVSREKKESFPLTVTSAQKNPTAFYLCASSIGGLAGAGEQFFGPGTRLTVL.